The text below deals with one T cell receptor (beta chain). The antigen remains undetermined. TCRdb used MiXCR to reprocess the 5' RACE reads, holding one entry per CDR3 protein. In the table there are 450,000 to 600,000 distinct CDR3 sequences, approximately 20% of which are singletons. Per the germline V gene, CDR1 is MNHEY and CDR2 is SVGEGT. The CDR3 has 14 residues. Trimming stripped 4 bases from V and 7 bases from J, with 13 bases between. This entry belongs to a study of identical twins. General study results and limits: Findings depended on cross-sectional statistics rather than tracking the same donors.

The sample was also linked to a second study, of yellow fever vaccine responses in identical twins.

V usage is TRBV6-2 or TRBV6-3 and J usage is TRBJ2-2; D unresolved. The TCR was taken from a woman aged 18-35 years in good health. The sequencing input was CD4+ T cells sorted from blood. This CDR3 is CASSFLGERGELFF. The DNA of the CDR3 is TGTGCCAGCAGTTTCCTAGGCGAACGCGGGGAGCTGTTTTTT.